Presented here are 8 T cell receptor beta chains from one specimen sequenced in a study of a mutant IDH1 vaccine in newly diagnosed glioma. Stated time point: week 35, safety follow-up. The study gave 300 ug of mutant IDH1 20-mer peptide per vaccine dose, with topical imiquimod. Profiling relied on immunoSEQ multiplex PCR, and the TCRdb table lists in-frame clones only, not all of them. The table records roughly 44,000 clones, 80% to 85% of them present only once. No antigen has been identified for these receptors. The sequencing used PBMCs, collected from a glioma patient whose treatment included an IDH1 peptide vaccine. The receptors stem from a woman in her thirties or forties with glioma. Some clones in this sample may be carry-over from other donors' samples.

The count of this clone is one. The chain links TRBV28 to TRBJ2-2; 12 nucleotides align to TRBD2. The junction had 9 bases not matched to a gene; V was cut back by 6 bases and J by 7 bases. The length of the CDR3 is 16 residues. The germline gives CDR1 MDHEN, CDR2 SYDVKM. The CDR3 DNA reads TGTGCCAGCAGCTGTCTAGCGGGAGGGCCTGGCGGGGAGCTGTTTTTT. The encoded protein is CASSCLAGGPGGELFF. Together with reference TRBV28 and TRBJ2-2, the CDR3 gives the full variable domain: DVKVTQSSRYLVKRTGEKVFLECVQDMDHENMFWYRQDPGLGLRLIYFSYDVKMKEKGDIPEGYSVSREKKERFSLILESASTNQTSMYLCASSCLAGGPGGELFFGEGSRLTVL.

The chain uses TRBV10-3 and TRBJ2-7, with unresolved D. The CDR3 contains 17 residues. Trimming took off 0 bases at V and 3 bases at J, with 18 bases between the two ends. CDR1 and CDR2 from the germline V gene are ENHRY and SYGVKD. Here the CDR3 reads CAISESRAREANYEQYF. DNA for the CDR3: TGTGCCATCAGTGAGTCGCGAGCGAGAGAAGCGAACTACGAGCAGTACTTC.

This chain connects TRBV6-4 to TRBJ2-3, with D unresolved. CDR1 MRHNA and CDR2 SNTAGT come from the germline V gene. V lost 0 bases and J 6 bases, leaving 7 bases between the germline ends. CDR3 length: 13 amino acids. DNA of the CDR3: TGTGCCAGCAGTGACTCGGGCGTGGATACGCAGTATTTT. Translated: CASSDSGVDTQYF.

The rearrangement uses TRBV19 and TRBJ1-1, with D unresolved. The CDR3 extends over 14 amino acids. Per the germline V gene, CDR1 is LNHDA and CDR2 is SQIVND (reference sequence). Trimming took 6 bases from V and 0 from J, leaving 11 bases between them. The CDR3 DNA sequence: TGTGCCAGTAGGGCGGAAGTCATGAACACTGAAGCTTTCTTT. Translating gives CASRAEVMNTEAFF. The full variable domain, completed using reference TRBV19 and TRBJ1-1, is DGGITQSPKYLFRKEGQNVTLSCEQNLNHDAMYWYRQDPGQGLRLIYYSQIVNDFQKGDIAEGYSVSREKKESFPLTVTSAQKNPTAFYLCASRAEVMNTEAFFGQGTRLTVV.

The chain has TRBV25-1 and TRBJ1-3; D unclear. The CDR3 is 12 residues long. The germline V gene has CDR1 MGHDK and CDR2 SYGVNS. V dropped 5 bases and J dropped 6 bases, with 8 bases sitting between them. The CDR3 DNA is TGTGCCAGCAGTAACAAAGCAAACACCATATATTTT. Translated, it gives CASSNKANTIYF.

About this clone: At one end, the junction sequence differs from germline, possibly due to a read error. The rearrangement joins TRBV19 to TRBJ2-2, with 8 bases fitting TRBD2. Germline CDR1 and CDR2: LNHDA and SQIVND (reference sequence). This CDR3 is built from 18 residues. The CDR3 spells CASSQRGLEFRNPGELFF. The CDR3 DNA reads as TGTGCCAGTAGCCAACGGGGACTAGAATTTAGGAACCCCGGGGAGCTGTTTTTT.

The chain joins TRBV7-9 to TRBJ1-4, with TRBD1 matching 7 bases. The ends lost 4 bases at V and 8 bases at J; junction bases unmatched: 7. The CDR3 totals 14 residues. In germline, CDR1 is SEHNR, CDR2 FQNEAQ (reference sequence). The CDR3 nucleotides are TGTGCCAGCAGCTACCTAGGACAGGACGAAAAACTGTTTTTT. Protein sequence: CASSYLGQDEKLFF.

The DNA for the CDR3 is TGTGCCAGCACCCCAGCCCTCGGGGGGCCTGGGGAGACCCAGTACTTC. This sequence encodes CASTPALGGPGETQYF. J is TRBJ2-5 and V is TRBV7-9, with D possibly TRBD2 on 7 matching bases. The germline CDR1 and CDR2 sequences are SEHNR and FQNEAQ (reference sequence). V was clipped by 7 bases and J by 5 bases, with 23 bases between them. This CDR3 contains 16 residues. The complete variable domain, with remaining parts taken from reference TRBV7-9 and TRBJ2-5, reads DTGVSQNPRHKITKRGQNVTFRCDPISEHNRLYWYRQTLGQGPEFLTYFQNEAQLEKSRLLSDRFSAERPKGSFSTLEIQRTEQGDSAMYLCASTPALGGPGETQYFGPGTRLLVL.